Shown below are 3 T cell receptor beta chains from a single sample sequenced in a study of Graves' ophthalmopathy and Graves' hyperthyroidism. Researchers took RNA transcripts and amplified TCR beta CDR3 regions from them. After a first-round RT-PCR with HTBI primers, a second-round multiplex PCR was run. In TCRdb, the multiplex PCR reads were re-called with MiXCR into one record per CDR3 protein. The sample shows over a million distinct CDR3 sequences, about 36% of them seen only once. Sequenced material: peripheral blood or thyroid tissue (not recorded which). The receptors shown here come from an adult man with Graves' hyperthyroidism.

This clonotype was detected only a few times. The chain is built from TRBV7-7 and TRBJ2-7; the D call may be TRBD1 or TRBD2 (5 bases each). The CDR3 has 14 residues. Trimming left V 5 bases short and J 3 bases short, with 14 bases between. Germline assignment: CDR1 SSHAT and CDR2 FNYEAQ (reference sequence). The CDR3 DNA follows: TGTGCCAGCAGCACCGGGGCAGGCTACTACGAGCAGTACTTC. It specifies CASSTGAGYYEQYF.

For this clonotype: Germline is not matched at one junction end, which may reflect a read error. The chain employs TRBV5-1 and TRBJ2-7; TRBD1 matches 11 bases. This CDR3 region has 14 residues. Per germline, CDR1 SGHRS and CDR2 YFSETQ. The CDR3 bases are TGCGCCAGCAGCCTCGGACAGGGGGCTCTCGAGCAGCACTTC. This translates into CASSLGQGALEQHF.

The gene calls are TRBV6-6 and TRBJ2-6, with D possibly being TRBD1 or TRBD2 (5 bases each). V gave up 0 bases and J gave up 0 bases, with 12 bases separating them. This CDR3 is 18 amino acids long. Germline V gene data show CDR1 as MNHNY and CDR2 as SVGAGI (reference sequence). The CDR3 DNA sequence: TGTGCCAGCAGTTACTCGCCGGGGCGCTCCTCTGGGGCCAACGTCCTGACTTTC. This encodes CASSYSPGRSSGANVLTF.